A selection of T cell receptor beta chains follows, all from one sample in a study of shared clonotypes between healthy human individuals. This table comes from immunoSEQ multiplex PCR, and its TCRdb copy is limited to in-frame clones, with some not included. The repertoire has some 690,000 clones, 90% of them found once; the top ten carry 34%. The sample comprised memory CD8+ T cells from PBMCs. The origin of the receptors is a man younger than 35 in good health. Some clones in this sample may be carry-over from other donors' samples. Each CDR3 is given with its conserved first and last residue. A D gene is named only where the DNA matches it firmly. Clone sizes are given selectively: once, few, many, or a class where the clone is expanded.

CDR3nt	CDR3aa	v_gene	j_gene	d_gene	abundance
TGTGCCAGTTATGGGCGGGGGACCGGGGAGCTGTTTTTT	CASYGRGTGELFF	TRBV19	TRBJ2-2	TRBD2	once
TGTGCCAGCAGCTTATATTGGCTAGCGGGGCAAGAGACCCAGTACTTC	CASSLYWLAGQETQYF	TRBV7-9	TRBJ2-5	TRBD2	-
TGTGCCAGCAGTTACTTAGGCGGAAACACCGGGGAGCTGTTTTTT	CASSYLGGNTGELFF	TRBV6-5	TRBJ2-2	-	-
TGTGCCAGCAGCTTACCGACATCCTACGAGCAGTACTTC	CASSLPTSYEQYF	TRBV7-9	TRBJ2-7	-	-
TGCGCCAGCAGCTTGTACGGTTCCTACGAGCAGTACTTC	CASSLYGSYEQYF	TRBV5-1	TRBJ2-7	-	-
TGTGCCAGCAGCTTAGGACAGGGGGATGATGGCTACACCTTC	CASSLGQGDDGYTF	TRBV7-9	TRBJ1-2	TRBD1	-
TGTGCCAGCAGCCCAGGAGACTACGAGCAGTACTTC	CASSPGDYEQYF	TRBV6-5	TRBJ2-7	-	many
TGTGCCAGCAGCTCTAGCGGGGGGAGCACAGATACGCAGTATTTT	CASSSSGGSTDTQYF	TRBV7-2	TRBJ2-3	TRBD2	-
TGTGCCAGCAGCCAGGGACACCCCAACACCGGGGAGCTGTTTTTT	CASSQGHPNTGELFF	TRBV7-9	TRBJ2-2	-	many
TGCGCCAGCAGCTTGGTGGGACTAGCAGCTTTCGAGCAGTACTTC	CASSLVGLAAFEQYF	TRBV5-1	TRBJ2-7	TRBD2	-
TGCGCCAGCAGCCAAGTAATGGGGAACTATGGCTACACCTTC	CASSQVMGNYGYTF	TRBV4-3	TRBJ1-2	-	-
TGTGCCAGCAGGCCAGGACGGGTGTTTATCAATGAGCAGTTCTTC	CASRPGRVFINEQFF	TRBV6-5	TRBJ2-1	-	-
TGTGCCAGCAGCTTAAGACTTTGGCCCCGGAGCTCCTACGAGCAGTACTTC	CASSLRLWPRSSYEQYF	TRBV5-8	TRBJ2-7	-	-
TGTGCCAGCAGTGAAAGTGGACAGGGCAACACAGATACGCAGTATTTT	CASSESGQGNTDTQYF	TRBV2	TRBJ2-3	TRBD1	-
TGCGCCAGCACCGCGACAGGTTACGAGCAGTACTTC	CASTATGYEQYF	TRBV5-1	TRBJ2-7	-	-
TGTGCCAGCAGTGCCCTGTACAGGCTCGGCGGCTACACCTTC	CASSALYRLGGYTF	TRBV27	TRBJ1-2	-	-
TGTGCCAGCAGCCTGGGACAGATGGACCAGCCCCAGCATTTT	CASSLGQMDQPQHF	TRBV7-8	TRBJ1-5	TRBD1	-
TGTGCCAGCAGTTTCGGGCAGCCCGGCGAGCAGTACTTC	CASSFGQPGEQYF	TRBV28	TRBJ2-7	-	-
TGCGCCAGCAGTGATGGAGGGCTCCGCTCCTACAATGAGCAGTTCTTC	CASSDGGLRSYNEQFF	TRBV10-1	TRBJ2-1	-	-
TGTGCCAGCAGGGCCCCAGCGGGAGGAAATTACAATGAGCAGTTCTTC	CASRAPAGGNYNEQFF	TRBV28	TRBJ2-1	TRBD2	-
TGTGCCAGCAGCGTAGCAGGTGCCTCCTACGAGCAGTACTTC	CASSVAGASYEQYF	TRBV9	TRBJ2-7	-	-
TGTGCCAGCAGCAAAGGGAGTGCTCAGCCCCAGCATTTT	CASSKGSAQPQHF	TRBV16	TRBJ1-5	-	-
TGTGCCAGCAGCGTAGGGGGCTCCAGTTCCAAAAACATTCAGTACTTC	CASSVGGSSSKNIQYF	TRBV9	TRBJ2-4	-	-
TGTGCCATCGGCGGGACCGGGACAGGGCCCTACGAGCAGTACTTC	CAIGGTGTGPYEQYF	TRBV10-3	TRBJ2-7	TRBD1	-
TGTGCCAGCAGCTTCGGCCCAGCGGGCCCCTACGAGCAGTACTTC	CASSFGPAGPYEQYF	TRBV11-2	TRBJ2-7	-	-
TGTGCCAGCAGCCCCGGGGGCTATGGCTACACCTTC	CASSPGGYGYTF	TRBV7-8	TRBJ1-2	-	few
TGTGCCAGCAGCGTAACCCACAGGGCCCCTGGGGCCAACGTCCTGACTTTC	CASSVTHRAPGANVLTF	TRBV9	TRBJ2-6	-	-
TGTGCCAGCAGTTACGGACAGGGGGCGCGCACTGAAGCTTTCTTT	CASSYGQGARTEAFF	TRBV27	TRBJ1-1	TRBD1	-